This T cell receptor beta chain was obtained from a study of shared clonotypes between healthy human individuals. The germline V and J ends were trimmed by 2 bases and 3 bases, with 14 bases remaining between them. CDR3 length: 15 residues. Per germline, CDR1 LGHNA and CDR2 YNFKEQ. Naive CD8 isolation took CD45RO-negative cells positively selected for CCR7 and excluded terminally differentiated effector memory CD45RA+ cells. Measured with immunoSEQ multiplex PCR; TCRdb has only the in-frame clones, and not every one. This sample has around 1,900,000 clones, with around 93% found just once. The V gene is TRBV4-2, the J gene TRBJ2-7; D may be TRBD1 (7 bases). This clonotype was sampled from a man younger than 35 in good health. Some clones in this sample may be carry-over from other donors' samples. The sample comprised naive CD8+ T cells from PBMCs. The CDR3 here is CASSQRRGLNYEQYF. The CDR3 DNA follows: TGTGCCAGCAGCCAACGGAGGGGGCTTAACTACGAGCAGTACTTC.